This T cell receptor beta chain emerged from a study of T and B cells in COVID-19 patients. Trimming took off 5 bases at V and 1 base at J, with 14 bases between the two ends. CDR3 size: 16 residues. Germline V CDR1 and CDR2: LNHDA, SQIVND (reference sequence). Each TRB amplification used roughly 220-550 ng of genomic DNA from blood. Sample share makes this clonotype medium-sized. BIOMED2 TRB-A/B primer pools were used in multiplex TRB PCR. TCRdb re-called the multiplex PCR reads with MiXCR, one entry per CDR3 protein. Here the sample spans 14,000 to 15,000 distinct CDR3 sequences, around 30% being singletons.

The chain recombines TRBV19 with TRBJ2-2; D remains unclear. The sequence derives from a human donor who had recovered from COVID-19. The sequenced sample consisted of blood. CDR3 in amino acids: CASSVARLGNTGELFF. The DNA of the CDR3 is TGTGCCAGTAGTGTTGCGAGACTGGGGAACACCGGGGAGCTGTTTTTT. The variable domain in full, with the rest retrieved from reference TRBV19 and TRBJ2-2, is DGGITQSPKYLFRKEGQNVTLSCEQNLNHDAMYWYRQDPGQGLRLIYYSQIVNDFQKGDIAEGYSVSREKKESFPLTVTSAQKNPTAFYLCASSVARLGNTGELFFGEGSRLTVL.